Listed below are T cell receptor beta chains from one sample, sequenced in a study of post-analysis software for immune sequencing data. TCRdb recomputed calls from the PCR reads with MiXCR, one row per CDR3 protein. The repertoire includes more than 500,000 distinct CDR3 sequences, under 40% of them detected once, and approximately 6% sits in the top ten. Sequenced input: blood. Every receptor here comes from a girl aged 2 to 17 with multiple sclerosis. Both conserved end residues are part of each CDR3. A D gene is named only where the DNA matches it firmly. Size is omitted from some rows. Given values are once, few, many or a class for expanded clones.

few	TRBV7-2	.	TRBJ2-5	TGTGCCAGCAGCTTAGGATTAGGGACACTGGAGACCCAGTACTTC	CASSLGLGTLETQYF
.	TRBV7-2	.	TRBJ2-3	TGTGCCAGCCGTTTAGGGGCAGGGCCCACAGATACGCAGTATTTT	CASRLGAGPTDTQYF
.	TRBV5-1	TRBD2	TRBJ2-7	TGCGCCAGCAGCCCCGGACTAGCGGGGGCCCATGAGCAGTACTTC	CASSPGLAGAHEQYF
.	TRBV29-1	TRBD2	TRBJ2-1	TGCAGCGTTGAAATGCGGGGGGCCTCCTACAATGAGCAGTTCTTC	CSVEMRGASYNEQFF
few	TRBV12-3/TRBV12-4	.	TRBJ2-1	TGTGCCAGCAGTTCCCACCGGCAGGGGAGGTTCTTC	CASSSHRQGRFF
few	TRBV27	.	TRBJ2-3	TGTGCCAGCAGTTTACGGCAGGCCCGTGGCACAGATACGCAGTATTTT	CASSLRQARGTDTQYF
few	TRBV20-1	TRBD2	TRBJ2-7	TGCAGTGCCTACATATTTCGACTAGCGGGGTCCTACGAGCAGTACTTC	CSAYIFRLAGSYEQYF
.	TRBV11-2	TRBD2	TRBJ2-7	TGTGCCAGCAGCGACGGGACTAGATTTTTCTACGAGCAGTACTTC	CASSDGTRFFYEQYF
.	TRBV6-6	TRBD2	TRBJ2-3	TGTGCCAGCAGAAGGGCTAGCGGGGGAAGCACAGATACGCTGTATTTT	CASRRASGGSTDTLYF
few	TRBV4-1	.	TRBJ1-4	TGCGCCAGCAGCCAAGATGGCCAAAAACTGTTTTTT	CASSQDGQKLFF
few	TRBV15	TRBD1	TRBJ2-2	TGTGCCACCAGCATTCGACAGGGGGCCGGGGAGCTGTTTTTT	CATSIRQGAGELFF
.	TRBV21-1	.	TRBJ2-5	TGTGCCAGCTGGTGTCTCCCTGCTCAAGAGACCCAGTACTTC	CASWCLPAQETQYF
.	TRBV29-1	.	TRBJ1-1	TGCAGCGGCACGCCAGGGTACACTGAAGCTTTCTTT	CSGTPGYTEAFF
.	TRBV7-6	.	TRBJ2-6	TGTGCCAGCAGCTTATTAGGACAGACCCTCTCTGGGGCCAACGTCCTGACTTTC	CASSLLGQTLSGANVLTF
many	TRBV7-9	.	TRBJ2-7	TGTGCCAGCAGCTTGGGGGAGTACGAGCAGTACTTC	CASSLGEYEQYF
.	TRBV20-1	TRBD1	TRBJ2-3	TGCAGTGCTAGAGATTTTACAGGGGGCTACCTACCCTCTAGCACAGATACGCAGTATTTT	CSARDFTGGYLPSSTDTQYF
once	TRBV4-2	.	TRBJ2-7	TGTGCCAGCAGCCAAGGACCAATCTATGAGCAGTACTTC	CASSQGPIYEQYF
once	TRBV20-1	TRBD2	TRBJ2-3	TGCAGTGCTCAAGGGGGACTAGCGGGGGGAACAGATACGCAGTATTTT	CSAQGGLAGGTDTQYF
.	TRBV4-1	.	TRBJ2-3	TGCGCCAGCAGCCAAGATCAAGGGCCGAGCACAGATACGCAGTATTTT	CASSQDQGPSTDTQYF
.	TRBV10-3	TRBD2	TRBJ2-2	TGTGCCACCGAAAGAGACCTAGCGGGGGGCCCTACCGGGGAGCTGTTTTTT	CATERDLAGGPTGELFF
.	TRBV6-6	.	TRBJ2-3	TGTGCCAGCAGTCTCCGGGGCTCCGCGGATACGCAGTATTTT	CASSLRGSADTQYF
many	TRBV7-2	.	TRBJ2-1	TGTGCCAGCAGCTTCTCGCTTGGGCCCTACAATGAGCAGTTCTTC	CASSFSLGPYNEQFF
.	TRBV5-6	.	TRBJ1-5	TGTGCCAGTAGCCTTGGGGTTAGTCAGCCCCAGCATTTT	CASSLGVSQPQHF
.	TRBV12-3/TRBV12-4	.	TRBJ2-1	TGTGCCAGCAGTTCTAGCGGAGGGGGGCTCCACAATGAGCAGTTCTTC	CASSSSGGGLHNEQFF
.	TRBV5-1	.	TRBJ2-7	TGCGCCAGCAGCCGCTTAGGGGGTCCCAACGAGCAGTACTTC	CASSRLGGPNEQYF
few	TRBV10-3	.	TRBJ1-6	TGTGCCATCAGTGCTGGTGACAGGCGGCCCCTCCACTTT	CAISAGDRRPLHF
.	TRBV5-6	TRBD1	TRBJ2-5	TGTGCCAGCAGCTTGGGACAGGGATTCGGACTAGAGACCCAGTACTTC	CASSLGQGFGLETQYF
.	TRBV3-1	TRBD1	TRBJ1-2	TGTGCCAGCAGCCCGCTCAAACGGACAGGAGGGCGAGGCTACACCTTC	CASSPLKRTGGRGYTF
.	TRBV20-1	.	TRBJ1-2	TGCAGTGCTAGAGATCGTTATTGGGCCTACGACTACACCTTC	CSARDRYWAYDYTF
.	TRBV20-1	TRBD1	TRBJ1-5	TGCAGTGCCAGCTCGACAGGGGAGATTAGCAATCAGCCCCAGCATTTT	CSASSTGEISNQPQHF
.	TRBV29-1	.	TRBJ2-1	TGCAGCGTTGAGCCTCTAACCTCCTACAATGAGCAGTTCTTC	CSVEPLTSYNEQFF